The 32 T cell receptor beta chains presented below share a single source sample, sequenced in a study of T cells in localized non-small cell lung cancer. Profiling relied on immunoSEQ multiplex PCR, and the TCRdb table lists in-frame clones only, not all of them. The data hold around 30,000 clones, with 78% observed a single time. Source: peripheral blood, taken before any cancer treatment. All receptors derive from a male donor older than 55 with stage II squamous cell lung carcinoma.

The chain uses TRBV30 and TRBJ2-1; no firm D call. V lost 0 bases and J 9 bases, leaving 9 bases between the germline ends. CDR3 size: 12 residues. The germline V gene has CDR1 GTSNPN and CDR2 SVGIG (reference sequence). The DNA of the CDR3 is TGTGCCTGGAGTGTAGGTTTAGGTGAGCAGTTCTTC. Translating it yields CAWSVGLGEQFF.

This rearrangement joins TRBV7-6 to TRBJ1-2; tentative D call: TRBD1 (5 bases). The V end lost 6 bases, the J end lost 1 base, and 18 bases lay between the germline ends. From germline, CDR1 is SGHVS and CDR2 FNYEAQ. The CDR3 is 16 residues long. CDR3 DNA: TGTGCCAGCAGACCAACCTTGGGGGGGAGTAACTATGGCTACACCTTC. It yields the protein CASRPTLGGSNYGYTF.

This clone has only one observation. This rearrangement joins TRBV18 to TRBJ2-2, with no clear D. V gave up 6 bases and J gave up 4 bases, with 9 bases separating them. Per the germline V gene, CDR1 is KGHSH and CDR2 is LQKENI. The CDR3 is 13 residues long. CDR3 region: CASSPTGTGELFF. The CDR3 DNA sequence: TGTGCCAGCTCCCCCACGGGCACCGGGGAGCTGTTTTTT.

The gene calls are TRBV5-5 and TRBJ1-1; weak D call: TRBD1 (6 bases). This CDR3 spans 12 amino acids. The V gene lost 4 bases and the J gene lost 10 bases, with 14 bases spanning the gap. Germline loops: CDR1 SGHKS, CDR2 YYEKEE (reference sequence). In DNA form, the CDR3 reads TGTGCCAGCAGCCCCGGACCCAGGGGAGCTTTCTTT. It codes for CASSPGPRGAFF.

The gene calls are TRBV4-2 and TRBJ1-1, with 7 bases lining up with TRBD1. The CDR3 totals 17 residues. Germline V gene sequence: CDR1 LGHNA, CDR2 YNFKEQ. The ends lost 1 base at V and 4 bases at J; junction bases unmatched: 12. The CDR3 DNA is TGTGCCAGCAGCCAAGGCCCAGAGACAGGGTGGGTCACTGAAGCTTTCTTT. Translated, it gives CASSQGPETGWVTEAFF.

V usage is TRBV7-2 and J usage is TRBJ2-5; 7 positions agree with TRBD1. CDR3 size: 14 residues. J gave up 3 bases and V 3 bases, and 4 bases lay outside the gene matches. Germline CDR1 is SGHTA and CDR2 is FQGNSA. In nucleotides, the CDR3 is TGTGCCAGCAGCTTCCGGGACAGAAAAGAGACCCAGTACTTC. Amino acid sequence: CASSFRDRKETQYF.

This clone was detected ten times or more. An end of the junction differs from the germline gene, which may be a read error. The rearrangement links TRBV10-1 to TRBJ1-1, with D possibly matching TRBD1 (6 bases). CDR3 length: 14 amino acids. The germline V gene has CDR1 WNHNN and CDR2 SYGVQD (reference sequence). The CDR3: CASSTGDSNAEAFF. For the CDR3, the DNA is TGCGCCAGCTCGACAGGTGATTCGAACGCTGAAGCTTTCTTT.

The sample holds one count of this clone. The chain uses TRBV9 and TRBJ1-6; no clear D gene. V lost 0 bases and J lost 6, with 13 bases in between. The CDR3 loop spans 16 amino acids. CDR1 is SGDLS, CDR2 YYNGEE, per germline. In nucleotides, the CDR3 is TGTGCCAGCAGCGTAGGTGGAGGGATCAGTAATTCACCCCTCCACTTT. Translating gives CASSVGGGISNSPLHF.

This chain joins TRBV7-8 and TRBJ2-2; 9 bases are a match to TRBD1. Germline CDR1 reads SGHVS; CDR2 reads FQNEAQ. This CDR3 region has 16 residues. The junction had 5 bases not matched to a gene; V was cut back by 0 bases and J by 6 bases. In DNA form, the CDR3 reads TGTGCCAGCAGCTTAGCGGGACAGGGCGCGGCCGGGGAGCTGTTTTTT. Translating gives CASSLAGQGAAGELFF.

This rearrangement joins TRBV11-2 to TRBJ2-3; no definite D call. Germline V gene sequence: CDR1 SGHAT, CDR2 FQNNGV. The ends were cut back, 3 bases at V and 4 bases at J, with 11 bases in the middle. This CDR3 is built from 14 residues. The CDR3 here is CASSFLGFADTQYF. The CDR3, as DNA: TGTGCCAGCAGCTTTCTGGGTTTTGCAGATACGCAGTATTTT.

The genes are TRBV19 and TRBJ1-4, with 7 nucleotides matching TRBD1. V was pared by 5 bases and J by 4 bases, with 4 bases of the junction left unmatched. The CDR3 runs to 14 residues. Germline loops: CDR1 LNHDA, CDR2 SQIVND (reference sequence). The CDR3 spells CASSRDRVNEKLFF. In nucleotides, the CDR3 is TGTGCCAGTAGTCGGGACAGAGTTAATGAAAAACTGTTTTTT.

V usage is TRBV5-1 and J usage is TRBJ2-6; no clear D gene. The V gene's germline CDR1 is SGHRS and CDR2 YFSETQ. Trimming stripped 0 bases from V and 1 base from J, with 11 bases between. This CDR3 is 17 amino acids long. CDR3 region: CASSLGATASGANVLTF. The CDR3 region has the DNA TGCGCCAGCAGCTTGGGGGCTACTGCATCTGGGGCCAACGTCCTGACTTTC.

The chain joins TRBV5-1 to TRBJ2-2, with 9 bases matching TRBD1. Unmatched junction bases numbered 5, after V lost 5 bases and J lost 3 bases. The CDR3 is 15 amino acids. CDR1 is SGHRS, CDR2 YFSETQ, per germline. This chain's CDR3 is CASRRTGDDTGELFF. CDR3 nucleotides: TGCGCCAGCAGAAGGACAGGGGATGACACCGGGGAGCTGTTTTTT. Using reference TRBV5-1 and TRBJ2-2 for the parts outside the CDR3, the full variable domain is KAGVTQTPRYLIKTRGQQVTLSCSPISGHRSVSWYQQTPGQGLQFLFEYFSETQRNKGNFPGRFSGRQFSNSRSEMNVSTLELGDSALYLCASRRTGDDTGELFFGEGSRLTVL.

For the CDR3, the DNA is TGCGCCAGCAGCTTGGCCCCAGGGTACGACACTGAAGCTTTCTTT. This codes for CASSLAPGYDTEAFF. This rearrangement joins TRBV5-1 to TRBJ1-1; D possibly corresponds to TRBD1 (5 bases). The CDR3 spans 15 residues. Germline CDR1 SGHRS, CDR2 YFSETQ. Trimming removed 0 bases at V and 3 bases at J, with 12 bases between.

V usage is TRBV30 and J usage is TRBJ2-3; TRBD1 agrees at 7 bases. After removal of 0 bases from V and 0 bases from J, the junction contained 9 bases not matched to a gene. Looked up from germline, CDR1 is GTSNPN and CDR2 is SVGIG (reference sequence). The CDR3 covers 17 residues. CDR3 residues: CAWSVRGTVTSTDTQYF. The CDR3 region has the DNA TGTGCCTGGAGTGTACGAGGGACAGTAACTAGCACAGATACGCAGTATTTT.

The chain uses TRBV6-1 and TRBJ2-7; D might be TRBD1 or TRBD2, each matching 5 bases. This CDR3 has 14 residues. Between the trimmed V and J ends, which lost 5 bases and 3 bases, there was a span of 14 bases. Germline V CDR1 and CDR2: MNHNS, SASEGT. The CDR3 region is CASSQGRWGYEQYF. CDR3 in DNA: TGTGCCAGCAGTCAGGGACGCTGGGGCTACGAGCAGTACTTC.

This chain joins TRBV6-5 and TRBJ1-1; 8 nucleotides line up with TRBD1. The germline gives CDR1 MNHEY, CDR2 SVGAGI. The ends lost 4 bases at V and 8 bases at J; junction bases unmatched: 6. The CDR3 has 13 residues. DNA of the CDR3: TGTGCCAGCAGTTTTAGGACAGGGTACGAAGCTTTCTTT. As protein: CASSFRTGYEAFF.

The chain combines TRBV6-5 with TRBJ1-2; D may be TRBD1 (5 bases). In germline, CDR1 is MNHEY, CDR2 SVGAGI. The CDR3 sequence is 12 residues long. V lost 8 bases and J 6 bases, leaving 13 bases between the germline ends. The CDR3 spells CASGRGTDGYTF. DNA of the CDR3: TGTGCCAGCGGCCGGGGGACGGATGGCTACACCTTC.

J is TRBJ2-7 and V is TRBV28, with 9 bases that match TRBD2. Trimming removed 6 bases from V and 4 bases from J; junction bases left unmatched: 7. The CDR3 extends over 14 amino acids. CDR1 and CDR2 (germline): MDHEN, SYDVKM. CDR3 sequence (DNA): TGTGCCAGCAGCCCCTTAGCGGGAGTATACGAGCAGTACTTC. Its protein is CASSPLAGVYEQYF.

Here the CDR3 DNA reads TGTGCCAGCAGCGATACAGGGGTATCAGGAAACACCATATATTTT. Its translation is CASSDTGVSGNTIYF. The rearrangement joins TRBV5-6 to TRBJ1-3; the match to TRBD1 covers 7 bases. Germline assignment: CDR1 SGHDT and CDR2 YYEEEE. Trimming cost V 4 bases and J 4 bases; bases outside gene matches: 8. This CDR3 spans 15 amino acids.

Written as DNA, the CDR3 is TGTGCCACCTGGGGGAACACTGAAGCTTTCTTT. Translation: CATWGNTEAFF. The chain joins TRBV10-3 to TRBJ1-1; D remains ambiguous. The germline gives CDR1 ENHRY, CDR2 SYGVKD. The CDR3 extends over 11 amino acids. The germline V and J ends were trimmed by 10 bases and 1 base, with 7 bases remaining between them.

This clone has only one observation. The chain is built from TRBV7-2 and TRBJ2-1, with D possibly being TRBD2 (6 bases). Germline V lookup: CDR1 SGHTA, CDR2 FQGNSA. Trimming left V 3 bases short and J 4 bases short, with 13 bases between. The CDR3 totals 15 residues. Written as DNA, the CDR3 is TGTGCCAGCAGCTTTGGGGGGTCCGTTTACAATGAGCAGTTCTTC. It specifies CASSFGGSVYNEQFF.

The chain employs TRBV13 and TRBJ1-2; 7 positions match TRBD1. There are 14 residues in the CDR3. CDR1 PRHDT and CDR2 FYEKMQ come from the germline V gene (reference sequence). V trimming: 5 bases; J trimming: 6 bases; junction bases outside the gene matches: 9. Here the CDR3 DNA reads TGTGCCAGCAGCCAAGGCAGGGGGGGTAATGGCTACACCTTC. Encoded protein: CASSQGRGGNGYTF.

The rearrangement uses TRBV18 and TRBJ2-3; no reliable D call. V lost 1 base to trimming and J lost 6 bases, with 5 bases between them. The CDR3 covers 12 residues. The V gene's germline CDR1 is KGHSH and CDR2 LQKENI. The chain's CDR3 is CASSPRADTQYF. The CDR3 coding sequence is TGTGCCAGCTCACCACGGGCCGATACGCAGTATTTT.

This clone was recorded only once. The chain couples TRBV9 to TRBJ1-5, with 9 bases aligning to TRBD1. Losses at the gene ends were 4 bases for V and 1 base for J; bases not matched to a gene: 3. The CDR3 sequence is 15 residues long. Germline assignment: CDR1 SGDLS and CDR2 YYNGEE. The CDR3 DNA reads TGTGCCAGCAGCATAACAGGGGGCAGCAATCAGCCCCAGCATTTT. This encodes CASSITGGSNQPQHF.

The genes are TRBV28 and TRBJ2-5, with 8 bases lining up with TRBD1. V gave up 5 bases and J gave up 3 bases; unmatched junction bases: 8. The CDR3 length is 15 residues. Germline CDR1 reads MDHEN; CDR2 reads SYDVKM. CDR3 loop: CASSPLGQGKETQYF. Written as DNA, the CDR3 is TGTGCCAGCAGTCCCCTCGGACAGGGAAAAGAGACCCAGTACTTC.

CDR3 bases: TGTGCCAGCAGTGAAGCGGAGGACGTGACGACCCAGTACTTC. It yields the protein CASSEAEDVTTQYF. The rearrangement links TRBV6-1 to TRBJ2-5; perhaps TRBD2 as D (5 bases). V was shortened by 0 bases and J by 7 bases, with 12 bases between the two germline ends. The CDR3 runs to 14 residues. Germline CDR1 MNHNS, CDR2 SASEGT.

The chain combines TRBV10-1 with TRBJ2-2; D might be TRBD2 (6 bases). The germline V gene encodes CDR1 WNHNN and CDR2 SYGVQD (reference sequence). Trimming stripped 5 bases from V and 0 bases from J, with 13 bases between. The CDR3 has 16 amino acids. CDR3 in amino acids: CASSPRGEANTGELFF. The CDR3 coding sequence is TGCGCCAGCAGTCCCCGCGGGGAAGCGAACACCGGGGAGCTGTTTTTT.

V usage is TRBV18 and J usage is TRBJ1-1; 10 nucleotides line up with TRBD1. V shed 2 bases, J shed 5 bases, and the junction held 8 bases outside the gene matches. CDR1 is KGHSH, CDR2 LQKENI, per germline. This CDR3 contains 16 residues. The CDR3 region is CASSPEYGQGGTEAFF. The CDR3 region has the DNA TGTGCCAGCTCACCAGAATACGGACAGGGGGGAACTGAAGCTTTCTTT.

This clone was seen only a few times. The chain uses TRBV27 and TRBJ2-1, with D possibly TRBD1 on 6 matching bases. CDR3 size: 15 residues. The V gene lost 2 bases and the J gene lost 2 bases, with 10 bases spanning the gap. Germline V gene lookup returns CDR1 MNHEY and CDR2 SMNVEV (reference sequence). In DNA, the CDR3 is TGTGCCAGCAGTTTAGAACAGGGTACCTACAATGAGCAGTTCTTC. As protein: CASSLEQGTYNEQFF.

The CDR3 nucleotides are TGTGCCAGCAGCTTAGGGGGTAGCAGGTCCGATGAGCAGTTCTTC. Its protein product is CASSLGGSRSDEQFF. The rearrangement uses TRBV7-7 and TRBJ2-1; D gene unclear. This CDR3 contains 15 residues. Germline V lookup: CDR1 SSHAT, CDR2 FNYEAQ (reference sequence). V lost 1 base and J 8 bases, leaving 15 bases between the germline ends.

V and J are TRBV10-1 and TRBJ2-3; 12 bases align to TRBD2. In germline, CDR1 is WNHNN, CDR2 SYGVQD (reference sequence). V was clipped by 4 bases and J by 4 bases; unmatched bases: 9. This CDR3 is 17 amino acids long. The chain's CDR3 is CASSASPSGGAPDTQYF. The CDR3 coding sequence is TGCGCCAGCAGTGCATCCCCTAGCGGGGGGGCCCCAGATACGCAGTATTTT.